The rows below give T cell receptor beta chains drawn from one sample of a study of blood T cells in healthy people across ages. One entry per CDR3 protein, called by TCRdb with MiXCR from the 5' RACE reads. Among fewer than 2,000,000 distinct CDR3 sequences listed, around 40% were seen once. Sequencing used blood. Receptors originate from a human donor in good health. Both conserved end residues are part of each CDR3. A D gene is named only where the DNA matches it firmly. Clone sizes are given selectively: once, few, many, or a class where the clone is expanded.

d_gene	abundance	j_gene	v_gene	CDR3aa	CDR3nt
.	few	TRBJ1-6	TRBV7-7	CASSSCRGVCYSPLHF	TGTGCTAGCAGCTCTTGCCGAGGGGTCTGCTATTCACCCCTCCACTTT
.	few	TRBJ1-6	TRBV10-3	CAISEAEGNSPLHF	TGTGCCATCAGTGAGGCCGAGGGGAATTCACCCCTCCACTTT
.	.	TRBJ2-4	TRBV6-2/TRBV6-3	CASSPGRLIAKNIQYF	TGTGCCAGCAGTCCGGGACGGTTGATAGCCAAAAACATTCAGTACTTC
TRBD2	few	TRBJ2-3	TRBV7-2	CASSLGAGVGDTQYF	TGTGCCAGCAGCTTAGGAGCGGGGGTAGGGGATACGCAGTATTTT
.	few	TRBJ1-2	TRBV5-6	CASSRRRSYGYTF	TGTGCCAGCAGCCGTAGACGGAGTTATGGCTACACCTTC
TRBD1	few	TRBJ2-7	TRBV4-1	CASSQKTGEGYEQYF	TGCGCCAGCAGCCAGAAGACAGGGGAAGGCTACGAGCAGTACTTC
.	few	TRBJ1-1	TRBV15	CATSIGQLNTEAFF	TGTGCCACCAGCATTGGACAGCTGAACACTGAAGCTTTCTTT
.	.	TRBJ1-6	TRBV6-6	CASSYSRGDSPLHF	TGTGCCAGCAGTTACTCAAGGGGGGATTCACCCCTCCACTTT
.	few	TRBJ2-7	TRBV6-2/TRBV6-3	CASRRQLGGLPNEQYF	TGTGCCAGCAGACGACAGCTGGGGGGTCTCCCCAACGAGCAGTACTTC
.	.	TRBJ2-1	TRBV7-2	CASSLGFPLREQFF	TGTGCCAGCAGCTTAGGTTTTCCCCTGAGAGAGCAGTTCTTC
TRBD1	few	TRBJ1-5	TRBV15	CATSSGQVNQPQHF	TGTGCCACCAGCAGCGGACAGGTCAATCAGCCCCAGCATTTT
.	.	TRBJ2-1	TRBV5-5	CASSIGTSNGQFF	TGTGCCAGCAGCATAGGGACCTCCAATGGGCAGTTCTTC
.	.	TRBJ2-5	TRBV9	CASSVGNQQGARQYF	TGTGCCAGCAGCGTAGGCAATCAGCAAGGGGCTAGGCAGTACTTC
.	few	TRBJ1-5	TRBV20-1	CSAQGGSNQPQHF	TGCAGTGCTCAAGGGGGAAGCAATCAGCCCCAGCATTTT
.	.	TRBJ2-7	TRBV5-1	CASSLPKGKGKSPANAYEQYF	TGCGCCAGCAGCTTGCCCAAGGGGAAAGGGAAAAGTCCCGCGAACGCCTACGAGCAGTACTTC
.	.	TRBJ2-2	TRBV5-1	CASSFNLAPGELFF	TGCGCCAGCAGCTTTAACCTAGCGCCCGGGGAGCTGTTTTTT
.	.	TRBJ2-1	TRBV5-1	CASSLGPSPEQFF	TGCGCCAGCAGCTTGGGGCCTAGCCCTGAGCAGTTCTTC
.	.	TRBJ2-3	TRBV20-1	CSALGLAPDTQYF	TGCAGTGCTTTGGGACTTGCCCCAGATACGCAGTATTTT
TRBD2	few	TRBJ2-1	TRBV29-1	CSVEGLAATNEQFF	TGCAGCGTTGAGGGACTAGCGGCCACCAATGAGCAGTTCTTC
TRBD1	.	TRBJ1-5	TRBV6-6	CASSYRGQGPNQPQHF	TGTGCCAGCAGTTACCGTGGACAGGGACCCAATCAGCCCCAGCATTTT
.	few	TRBJ2-3	TRBV6-6	CASSYGAITDTQYF	TGTGCCAGCAGTTACGGGGCCATCACAGATACGCAGTATTTT
.	.	TRBJ2-2	TRBV11-3	CASSLDRLITGELFF	TGTGCCAGCAGCTTAGATAGATTGATCACCGGGGAGCTGTTTTTT
TRBD1	.	TRBJ2-3	TRBV6-6	CASTPDPGTGDTDTQYF	TGTGCCAGCACCCCGGACCCCGGGACAGGGGACACAGATACGCAGTATTTT
.	few	TRBJ1-2	TRBV7-2	CASSLGPSEGVYGYTF	TGTGCCAGCAGCTTAGGTCCTTCTGAGGGGGTATATGGCTACACCTTC
.	.	TRBJ1-1	TRBV5-1	CASRGLNMNTEAFF	TGCGCCAGCAGGGGACTTAATATGAACACTGAAGCTTTCTTT
.	few	TRBJ2-4	TRBV6-2/TRBV6-3	CASSYSSFFLGLNAKNIQYF	TGTGCCAGCAGTTACTCAAGTTTTTTTCTTGGTCTCAATGCCAAAAACATTCAGTACTTC
.	.	TRBJ1-1	TRBV6-4	CASTQTPGRENTEAFF	TGTGCCAGCACCCAAACGCCGGGACGGGAGAACACTGAAGCTTTCTTT
.	.	TRBJ2-1	TRBV24-1	CATSGDSSDAFYNEQFF	TGTGCCACCAGTGGGGACTCCTCGGATGCCTTCTACAATGAGCAGTTCTTC
.	.	TRBJ1-2	TRBV5-6	CASSRKGGLNYGHTF	TGTGCCAGCAGCCGTAAGGGGGGCCTCAACTATGGCCACACCTTC
.	few	TRBJ1-2	TRBV7-3	CASSLEVSNYGYTF	TGTGCCAGCAGCTTAGAGGTTTCTAACTATGGCTACACCTTC
.	.	TRBJ2-6	TRBV7-2	CASSLRLQISGANVLTF	TGTGCCAGCAGCTTAAGGTTACAGATCTCTGGGGCCAACGTCCTGACTTTC
.	few	TRBJ1-1	TRBV20-1	CSARGHQNTEAFF	TGCAGTGCTAGGGGACACCAGAACACTGAAGCTTTCTTT
TRBD2	.	TRBJ2-5	TRBV3-1	CASSRLAGVGEQYF	TGTGCCAGCAGCCGACTAGCGGGAGTGGGTGAGCAGTACTTC
.	.	TRBJ2-1	TRBV11-2	CASSLDLDWRSYNEQFF	TGTGCCAGCAGCTTAGATCTCGACTGGAGGTCCTACAATGAGCAGTTCTTC
.	few	TRBJ2-5	TRBV28	CASSFKGGYQETQYF	TGTGCCAGCAGTTTTAAAGGGGGGTACCAAGAGACCCAGTACTTC
.	few	TRBJ2-3	TRBV2	CASSGLASADTQYF	TGTGCCAGCAGTGGGCTAGCGAGCGCAGATACGCAGTATTTT
.	.	TRBJ1-5	TRBV2	CASDRFSSNQPQHF	TGTGCCAGCGACAGGTTCTCGAGCAATCAGCCCCAGCATTTT
.	.	TRBJ2-5	TRBV20-1	CSTHSDRYQETQYF	TGCAGTACCCATTCAGACAGGTACCAAGAGACCCAGTACTTC
.	few	TRBJ2-3	TRBV6-5	CASRLGVTSTDTQYF	TGTGCCAGCAGATTGGGGGTTACTAGCACAGATACGCAGTATTTT
TRBD1	few	TRBJ1-2	TRBV7-9	CASSLEGGQYNYGYTF	TGTGCCAGCAGCTTAGAGGGGGGACAGTATAACTATGGCTACACCTTC